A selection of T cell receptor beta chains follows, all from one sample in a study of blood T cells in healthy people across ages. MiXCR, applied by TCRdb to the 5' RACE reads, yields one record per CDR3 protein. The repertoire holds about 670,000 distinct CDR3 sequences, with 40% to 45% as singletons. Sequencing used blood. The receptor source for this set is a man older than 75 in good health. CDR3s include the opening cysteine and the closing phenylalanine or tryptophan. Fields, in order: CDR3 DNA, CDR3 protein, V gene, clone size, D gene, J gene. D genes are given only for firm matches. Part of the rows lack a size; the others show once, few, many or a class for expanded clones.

CDR3 DNA: TGCGCCAGCAGCCCGGGACAGAACTACGAGCAGTACTTC
CDR3 protein: CASSPGQNYEQYF
V gene: TRBV10-2
clone size: -
D gene: TRBD1
J gene: TRBJ2-7

CDR3 DNA: TGCAGTGCTAGAGTACTCCCTAGCGGGAGGTGGAGGGGCTACGAGCAGTACTTC
CDR3 protein: CSARVLPSGRWRGYEQYF
V gene: TRBV20-1
clone size: -
D gene: TRBD2
J gene: TRBJ2-7

CDR3 DNA: TGTGCCAGCAGCAACCGGGACAGGGGGCGGAATGAGCAGTACTTC
CDR3 protein: CASSNRDRGRNEQYF
V gene: TRBV11-2
clone size: once
D gene: TRBD1
J gene: TRBJ2-5

CDR3 DNA: TGCAGTGCTAGCCGGACTAACAGCTCCTACAATGAGCAGTTCTTC
CDR3 protein: CSASRTNSSYNEQFF
V gene: TRBV20-1
clone size: many
D gene: -
J gene: TRBJ2-1

CDR3 DNA: TGTGCCATCAGTGAAGAACACCGGATGGGTACGCAGTATTTT
CDR3 protein: CAISEEHRMGTQYF
V gene: TRBV6-4
clone size: once
D gene: -
J gene: TRBJ2-3

CDR3 DNA: TGTGCCAGCAGCCAGACTAGCGGGGCCCAAGAGACCCAGTACTTC
CDR3 protein: CASSQTSGAQETQYF
V gene: TRBV2
clone size: -
D gene: TRBD2
J gene: TRBJ2-5

CDR3 DNA: TGTGCCAGCAGTTTTGGGAGGGCCAACGTCCTGACTTTC
CDR3 protein: CASSFGRANVLTF
V gene: TRBV12-3/TRBV12-4
clone size: -
D gene: -
J gene: TRBJ2-6

CDR3 DNA: TGCAGTGCTAGAGATGGGGGCTACACTGAAGCTTTCTTT
CDR3 protein: CSARDGGYTEAFF
V gene: TRBV20-1
clone size: -
D gene: -
J gene: TRBJ1-1

CDR3 DNA: TGTGCCACCAGCAGAGAACCTCCCGGGCGACGCTCCTACGAGCAGTACTTC
CDR3 protein: CATSREPPGRRSYEQYF
V gene: TRBV15
clone size: few
D gene: -
J gene: TRBJ2-7

CDR3 DNA: TGCGCCAGCAGCCAAGGACTAGCGGGAGCTACACGATCCTACGAGCAGTACTTC
CDR3 protein: CASSQGLAGATRSYEQYF
V gene: TRBV4-3
clone size: -
D gene: TRBD2
J gene: TRBJ2-7

CDR3 DNA: TGTGCCAGCAGGCCACAGGGAGTGTTGGATTCACCCCTCCACTTT
CDR3 protein: CASRPQGVLDSPLHF
V gene: TRBV12-3/TRBV12-4
clone size: once
D gene: -
J gene: TRBJ1-6

CDR3 DNA: TGTGCCAGCAGTTCATCCAGAACATACTCTGGAAACACCATATATTTT
CDR3 protein: CASSSSRTYSGNTIYF
V gene: TRBV12-3/TRBV12-4
clone size: -
D gene: -
J gene: TRBJ1-3

CDR3 DNA: TGTGCCAGCAGTTCACAGCGGGACTACTCTGGGGCCAACGTCCTGACTTTC
CDR3 protein: CASSSQRDYSGANVLTF
V gene: TRBV12-3/TRBV12-4
clone size: -
D gene: TRBD2
J gene: TRBJ2-6

CDR3 DNA: TGTGCCAGCAGCTTGGCCAGATACAATGAGCAGTACTTC
CDR3 protein: CASSLARYNEQYF
V gene: TRBV7-2
clone size: -
D gene: -
J gene: TRBJ2-7

CDR3 DNA: TGCAGTGCCATCAGGGGGGGAGAGAGGAATTCACCCCTCCACTTT
CDR3 protein: CSAIRGGERNSPLHF
V gene: TRBV20-1
clone size: -
D gene: TRBD1
J gene: TRBJ1-6

CDR3 DNA: TGTGCCAGCAGCGGACCGGGACAGGGATTCTTTATGAAGCAGTACTTC
CDR3 protein: CASSGPGQGFFMKQYF
V gene: TRBV25-1
clone size: -
D gene: TRBD1
J gene: TRBJ2-5

CDR3 DNA: TGTGCCAGCAGCCTTAGCGGGAGGGCCAATGAGCAGTACTTC
CDR3 protein: CASSLSGRANEQYF
V gene: TRBV7-2
clone size: -
D gene: TRBD2
J gene: TRBJ2-5

CDR3 DNA: TGCAGTGCTAGAGTACCGGGGAACCAAGAGACCCAGTTCTTC
CDR3 protein: CSARVPGNQETQFF
V gene: TRBV20-1
clone size: -
D gene: -
J gene: TRBJ2-1

CDR3 DNA: TGTGCCAGCAGTTTGGCCAGTAACTATGGCTACACCTTC
CDR3 protein: CASSLASNYGYTF
V gene: TRBV7-2
clone size: many
D gene: -
J gene: TRBJ1-2

CDR3 DNA: TGTGCCAGCAGCCCTCAGGGTGAGGGGGCCGATTCACCCCTCCACTTT
CDR3 protein: CASSPQGEGADSPLHF
V gene: TRBV9
clone size: -
D gene: TRBD1
J gene: TRBJ1-6

CDR3 DNA: TGCAGCGTCGCCAAAGAGACCCAGTACTTC
CDR3 protein: CSVAKETQYF
V gene: TRBV29-1
clone size: -
D gene: -
J gene: TRBJ2-5

CDR3 DNA: TGTGCCAGCATAAGGGGAGTCTCCTACAATGAGCAGTTCTTC
CDR3 protein: CASIRGVSYNEQFF
V gene: TRBV2
clone size: few
D gene: -
J gene: TRBJ2-1

CDR3 DNA: TGCAGTGCTACTACAGGGGGGGGTAACTATGGCTACACCTTC
CDR3 protein: CSATTGGGNYGYTF
V gene: TRBV20-1
clone size: -
D gene: TRBD1
J gene: TRBJ1-2

CDR3 DNA: TGTGCCAGCAGTCCAGGGGGCCAAGGGACAGATACGCAGTATTTT
CDR3 protein: CASSPGGQGTDTQYF
V gene: TRBV28
clone size: -
D gene: TRBD1
J gene: TRBJ2-3

CDR3 DNA: TGTGCCAGCAGTTACCATACTCCGAGCTCCTACGAGCAGTACTTC
CDR3 protein: CASSYHTPSSYEQYF
V gene: TRBV6-2/TRBV6-3
clone size: few
D gene: -
J gene: TRBJ2-7

CDR3 DNA: TGTGCCAGCAGTGAAGTGCCGCGAATCTGTGGCTACACCTTC
CDR3 protein: CASSEVPRICGYTF
V gene: TRBV2
clone size: -
D gene: -
J gene: TRBJ1-2

CDR3 DNA: TGCAGTGCGAGCCAAGGGTCGAGCTCCTACAATGAGCAGTTCTTC
CDR3 protein: CSASQGSSSYNEQFF
V gene: TRBV20-1
clone size: few
D gene: -
J gene: TRBJ2-1

CDR3 DNA: TGTGCCAGTAGTATTAGCGGGATTAACACAGATACGCAGTATTTT
CDR3 protein: CASSISGINTDTQYF
V gene: TRBV19
clone size: -
D gene: TRBD2
J gene: TRBJ2-3

CDR3 DNA: TGTGCCAGCAGCGCTAGGGACAGGGGGTTTGAAAAACTGTTTTTT
CDR3 protein: CASSARDRGFEKLFF
V gene: TRBV7-2
clone size: few
D gene: TRBD1
J gene: TRBJ1-4

CDR3 DNA: TGTGCCAGCAGACCTGGAGGAGATACGCAGTATTTT
CDR3 protein: CASRPGGDTQYF
V gene: TRBV7-9
clone size: many
D gene: -
J gene: TRBJ2-3

CDR3 DNA: TGTGCCAGCAGGAAACTAGCGGGAGGGCCATGGGAGCAGTTCTTC
CDR3 protein: CASRKLAGGPWEQFF
V gene: TRBV28
clone size: -
D gene: TRBD2
J gene: TRBJ2-1

CDR3 DNA: TGTGCCACCAGTGGCGTCGACAGGGTAGCAGGGACGAAAACTGAAGCTTTCTTT
CDR3 protein: CATSGVDRVAGTKTEAFF
V gene: TRBV24-1
clone size: -
D gene: TRBD1
J gene: TRBJ1-1

CDR3 DNA: TGTGCCAGCAGTTCGGACAGGGAAGAGCAGTTCTTC
CDR3 protein: CASSSDREEQFF
V gene: TRBV27
clone size: -
D gene: TRBD1
J gene: TRBJ2-1

CDR3 DNA: TGCGCCAGCAGCACCCGGACAGGGGGGAACACTGAAGCTTTCTTT
CDR3 protein: CASSTRTGGNTEAFF
V gene: TRBV5-1
clone size: once
D gene: TRBD1
J gene: TRBJ1-1

CDR3 DNA: TGCGCCAGCAGCTCGCAAGGACTAGGGACCCTCAATGAGCAGTTCTTC
CDR3 protein: CASSSQGLGTLNEQFF
V gene: TRBV5-1
clone size: -
D gene: TRBD2
J gene: TRBJ2-1

CDR3 DNA: TGCAGCGTTGGGGTCGACGGCAGGGCTGGAAATGAGCAGTTCTTC
CDR3 protein: CSVGVDGRAGNEQFF
V gene: TRBV29-1
clone size: -
D gene: -
J gene: TRBJ2-1

CDR3 DNA: TGTGCTAGTGGGTCCCCCACCGAGCAGTACTTC
CDR3 protein: CASGSPTEQYF
V gene: TRBV12-5
clone size: -
D gene: -
J gene: TRBJ2-7

CDR3 DNA: TGTGCCAGCAGTCACTCCACAGGGGCTACTACCACTACTAGGGAGCAGTACTTC
CDR3 protein: CASSHSTGATTTTREQYF
V gene: TRBV12-3/TRBV12-4
clone size: -
D gene: TRBD1
J gene: TRBJ2-7

CDR3 DNA: TGTGCCAGCAGCCGCGGACATCCCCTCCTCTCTGGGGCCAACGTCCTGACTTTC
CDR3 protein: CASSRGHPLLSGANVLTF
V gene: TRBV3-1
clone size: -
D gene: -
J gene: TRBJ2-6

CDR3 DNA: TGCAGTGCCAAAGGGGGGGACTATGGCTACACCTTC
CDR3 protein: CSAKGGDYGYTF
V gene: TRBV20-1
clone size: few
D gene: -
J gene: TRBJ1-2

CDR3 DNA: TGTGCCAGCAGCGTAGGAGGTCTCGGGGAGCAGTTCTTC
CDR3 protein: CASSVGGLGEQFF
V gene: TRBV7-9
clone size: few
D gene: -
J gene: TRBJ2-1

CDR3 DNA: TGCAGTGCTCCGACAGGGTTTGGCGAAAAACTGTTTTTT
CDR3 protein: CSAPTGFGEKLFF
V gene: TRBV20-1
clone size: -
D gene: TRBD1
J gene: TRBJ1-4

CDR3 DNA: TGTGCCAGCAGTCCCTTGGGAAGGTACAATGAGCAGTTCTTC
CDR3 protein: CASSPLGRYNEQFF
V gene: TRBV28
clone size: -
D gene: -
J gene: TRBJ2-1

CDR3 DNA: TGTGCCAGCAGCTCATCCCTGACGGGGGCTCAGTACAAGCAGTACTTC
CDR3 protein: CASSSSLTGAQYKQYF
V gene: TRBV7-2
clone size: -
D gene: -
J gene: TRBJ2-4

CDR3 DNA: TGTGCCAGCAGCTGGGACTCTTACAATGAGCGGTTCTTC
CDR3 protein: CASSWDSYNERFF
V gene: TRBV11-3
clone size: once
D gene: -
J gene: TRBJ2-1

CDR3 DNA: TGTGCCAGCAGTTACCCCGGTAGTATGAACACTGAAGCTTTCTTT
CDR3 protein: CASSYPGSMNTEAFF
V gene: TRBV6-2/TRBV6-3
clone size: -
D gene: -
J gene: TRBJ1-1

CDR3 DNA: TGTGCCAGCTCACCCCGGATAGAGAGCACAGATACGCAGTATTTT
CDR3 protein: CASSPRIESTDTQYF
V gene: TRBV18
clone size: -
D gene: -
J gene: TRBJ2-3

CDR3 DNA: TGTGCCAGCAGTGTGGGTCCCACAGATACGCAGTATTTT
CDR3 protein: CASSVGPTDTQYF
V gene: TRBV11-2
clone size: few
D gene: -
J gene: TRBJ2-3

CDR3 DNA: TGTGCCAGCAGCCCGGGGCAGGGCTCTTCATTCTCTGGGGCCAACGTCCTGACTTTC
CDR3 protein: CASSPGQGSSFSGANVLTF
V gene: TRBV25-1
clone size: few
D gene: -
J gene: TRBJ2-6

CDR3 DNA: TGCAGCGTTGTCAAACCACCGAACACCGGGGAGCTGTTTTTT
CDR3 protein: CSVVKPPNTGELFF
V gene: TRBV29-1
clone size: -
D gene: -
J gene: TRBJ2-2

CDR3 DNA: TGTGCCAGCAGCCCAGGGGGACGAGCGGGAGTGGATACGCAGTATTTT
CDR3 protein: CASSPGGRAGVDTQYF
V gene: TRBV7-9
clone size: -
D gene: -
J gene: TRBJ2-3

CDR3 DNA: TGTGCCACCAGCAGAGATCAAGGGCGGGAGGGCCGAGAGACCCAGTACTTC
CDR3 protein: CATSRDQGREGRETQYF
V gene: TRBV15
clone size: -
D gene: TRBD2
J gene: TRBJ2-5

CDR3 DNA: TGTGCCAGCAGCCCCAACAGTGTCGGTGAAAAACTGTTTTTT
CDR3 protein: CASSPNSVGEKLFF
V gene: TRBV7-9
clone size: many
D gene: -
J gene: TRBJ1-4

CDR3 DNA: TGTGCCAGCAGCCAAGATGGGGGGCGTGAGCAGTACTTC
CDR3 protein: CASSQDGGREQYF
V gene: TRBV4-2
clone size: many
D gene: -
J gene: TRBJ2-7

CDR3 DNA: TGTGCCAGCAGTGCCCCCGATAGCGGGAGGTACAATGAGCAGTACTTC
CDR3 protein: CASSAPDSGRYNEQYF
V gene: TRBV28
clone size: -
D gene: TRBD2
J gene: TRBJ2-5

CDR3 DNA: TGTGCCAGCAGTTATCGGGGGGCGTTCTTCTCTGGGGCCAACGTCCTGACTTTC
CDR3 protein: CASSYRGAFFSGANVLTF
V gene: TRBV6-5
clone size: few
D gene: -
J gene: TRBJ2-6

CDR3 DNA: TGTGCCAGCAGCCAAGCTAAGGGGGATACGCAGTATTTT
CDR3 protein: CASSQAKGDTQYF
V gene: TRBV12-3/TRBV12-4
clone size: -
D gene: -
J gene: TRBJ2-3

CDR3 DNA: TGTGCCAGCAGTGAACGGCTAATTATGAACACTGAAGCTTTCTTT
CDR3 protein: CASSERLIMNTEAFF
V gene: TRBV2
clone size: -
D gene: -
J gene: TRBJ1-1

CDR3 DNA: TGCAGTGCTAGAGATACAGGGGAGCACGAGCAGTACTTC
CDR3 protein: CSARDTGEHEQYF
V gene: TRBV20-1
clone size: -
D gene: TRBD1
J gene: TRBJ2-7